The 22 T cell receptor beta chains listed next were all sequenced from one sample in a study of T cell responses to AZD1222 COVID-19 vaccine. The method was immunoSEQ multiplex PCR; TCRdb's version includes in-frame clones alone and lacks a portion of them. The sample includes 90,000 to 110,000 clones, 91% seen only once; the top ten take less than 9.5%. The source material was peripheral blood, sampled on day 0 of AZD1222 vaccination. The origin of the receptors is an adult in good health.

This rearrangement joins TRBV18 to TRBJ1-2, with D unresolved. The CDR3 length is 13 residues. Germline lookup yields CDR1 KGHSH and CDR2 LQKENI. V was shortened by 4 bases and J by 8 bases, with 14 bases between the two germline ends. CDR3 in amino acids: CASSREREGGYTF. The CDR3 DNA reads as TGTGCCAGCTCACGAGAACGTGAAGGCGGCTACACCTTC.

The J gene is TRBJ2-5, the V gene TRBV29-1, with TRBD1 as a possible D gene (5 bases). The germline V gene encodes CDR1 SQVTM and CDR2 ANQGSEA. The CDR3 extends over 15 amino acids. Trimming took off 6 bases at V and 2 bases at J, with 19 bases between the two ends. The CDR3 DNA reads TGCAGCGTCCCAGGGCCGAAGACAAGTCAAGAGACCCAGTACTTC. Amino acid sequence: CSVPGPKTSQETQYF. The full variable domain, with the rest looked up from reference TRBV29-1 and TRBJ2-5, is SAVISQKPSRDICQRGTSLTIQCQVDSQVTMMFWYRQQPGQSLTLIATANQGSEATYESGFVIDKFPISRPNLTFSTLTVSNMSPEDSSIYLCSVPGPKTSQETQYFGPGTRLLVL.

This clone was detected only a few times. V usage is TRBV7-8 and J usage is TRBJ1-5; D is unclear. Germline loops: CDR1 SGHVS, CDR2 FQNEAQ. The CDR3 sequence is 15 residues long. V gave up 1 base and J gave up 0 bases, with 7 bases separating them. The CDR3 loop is CASSLGLYSNQPQHF. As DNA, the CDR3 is TGTGCCAGCAGCTTAGGACTGTATAGCAATCAGCCCCAGCATTTT. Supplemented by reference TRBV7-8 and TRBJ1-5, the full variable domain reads GAGVSQSPRYKVAKRGQDVALRCDPISGHVSLFWYQQALGQGPEFLTYFQNEAQLDKSGLPSDRFFAERPEGSVSTLKIQRTQQEDSAVYLCASSLGLYSNQPQHFGDGTRLSIL.

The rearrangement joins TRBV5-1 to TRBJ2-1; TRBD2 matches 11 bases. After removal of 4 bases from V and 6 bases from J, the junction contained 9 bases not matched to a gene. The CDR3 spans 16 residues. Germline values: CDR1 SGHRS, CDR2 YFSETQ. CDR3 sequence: CASSTRGLAAGNEQFF. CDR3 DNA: TGCGCCAGCAGCACGAGGGGACTAGCGGCCGGCAATGAGCAGTTCTTC. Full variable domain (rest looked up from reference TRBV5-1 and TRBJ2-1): KAGVTQTPRYLIKTRGQQVTLSCSPISGHRSVSWYQQTPGQGLQFLFEYFSETQRNKGNFPGRFSGRQFSNSRSEMNVSTLELGDSALYLCASSTRGLAAGNEQFFGPGTRLTVL.

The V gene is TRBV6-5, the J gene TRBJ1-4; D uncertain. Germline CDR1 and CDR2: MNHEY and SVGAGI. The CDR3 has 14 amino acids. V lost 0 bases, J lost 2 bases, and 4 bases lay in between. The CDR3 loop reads CASSYSRTNEKLFF. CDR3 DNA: TGTGCCAGCAGTTACTCCAGGACTAATGAAAAACTGTTTTTT.

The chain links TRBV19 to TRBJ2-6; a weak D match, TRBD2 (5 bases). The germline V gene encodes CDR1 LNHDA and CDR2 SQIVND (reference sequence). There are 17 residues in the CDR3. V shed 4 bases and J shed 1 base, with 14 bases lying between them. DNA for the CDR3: TGTGCCAGTAGTAAGGGCAGGTGGGAGTCTGGGGCCAACGTCCTGACTTTC. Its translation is CASSKGRWESGANVLTF.

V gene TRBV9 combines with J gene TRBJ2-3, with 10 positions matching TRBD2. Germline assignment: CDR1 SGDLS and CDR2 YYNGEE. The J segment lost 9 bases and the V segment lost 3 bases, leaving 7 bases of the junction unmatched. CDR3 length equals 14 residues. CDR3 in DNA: TGTGCCAGCAGCGCCCTAGCGGGGGTGGGCACGCAGTATTTT. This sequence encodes CASSALAGVGTQYF.

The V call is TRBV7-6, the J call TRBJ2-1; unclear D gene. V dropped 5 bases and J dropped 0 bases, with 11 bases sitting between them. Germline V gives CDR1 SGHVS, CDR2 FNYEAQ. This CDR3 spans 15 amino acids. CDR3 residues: CASSLTPSSYNEQFF. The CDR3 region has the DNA TGTGCCAGCAGCCTAACACCGAGCTCCTACAATGAGCAGTTCTTC.

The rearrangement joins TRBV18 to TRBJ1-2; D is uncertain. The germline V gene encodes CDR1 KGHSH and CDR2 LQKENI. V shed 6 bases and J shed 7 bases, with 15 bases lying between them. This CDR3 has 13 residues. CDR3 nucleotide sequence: TGTGCCAGCTCCCCGGGCAGTATCGGTGGCTACACCTTC. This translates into CASSPGSIGGYTF. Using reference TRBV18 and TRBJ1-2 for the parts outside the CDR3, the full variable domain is NAGVMQNPRHLVRRRGQEARLRCSPMKGHSHVYWYRQLPEEGLKFMVYLQKENIIDESGMPKERFSAEFPKEGPSILRIQQVVRGDSAAYFCASSPGSIGGYTFGSGTRLTVV.

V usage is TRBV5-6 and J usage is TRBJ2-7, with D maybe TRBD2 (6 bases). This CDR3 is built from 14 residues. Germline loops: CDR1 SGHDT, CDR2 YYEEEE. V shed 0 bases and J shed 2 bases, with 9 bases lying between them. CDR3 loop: CASSLAGGAYEQYF. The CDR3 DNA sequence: TGTGCCAGCAGCTTGGCCGGGGGTGCCTACGAGCAGTACTTC.

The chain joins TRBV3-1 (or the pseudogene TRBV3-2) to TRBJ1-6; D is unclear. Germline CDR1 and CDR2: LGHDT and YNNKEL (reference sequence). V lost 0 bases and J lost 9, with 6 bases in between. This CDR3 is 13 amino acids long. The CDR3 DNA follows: TGTGCCAGCAGCCAAGAAGGAGGTTCACCCCTCCACTTT. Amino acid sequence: CASSQEGGSPLHF.

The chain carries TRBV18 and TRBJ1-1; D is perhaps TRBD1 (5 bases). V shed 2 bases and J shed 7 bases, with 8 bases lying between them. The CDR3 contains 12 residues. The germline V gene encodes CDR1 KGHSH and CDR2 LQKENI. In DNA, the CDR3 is TGTGCCAGCTCACCAGCGGGGGGTGAAGCTTTCTTT. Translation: CASSPAGGEAFF.

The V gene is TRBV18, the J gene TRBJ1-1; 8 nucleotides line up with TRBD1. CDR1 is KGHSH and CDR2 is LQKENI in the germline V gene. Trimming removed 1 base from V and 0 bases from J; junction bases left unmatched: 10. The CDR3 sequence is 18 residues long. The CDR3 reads CASSPLSGTGYMNTEAFF. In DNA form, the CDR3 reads TGTGCCAGCTCACCACTAAGCGGGACAGGATATATGAACACTGAAGCTTTCTTT.

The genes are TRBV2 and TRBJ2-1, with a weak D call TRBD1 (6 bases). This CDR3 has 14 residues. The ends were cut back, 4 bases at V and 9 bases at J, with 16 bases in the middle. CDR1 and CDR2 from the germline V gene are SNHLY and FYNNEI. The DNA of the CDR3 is TGTGCCAGCAGTGTCGACCGGGACACCCCTGAGCAGTTCTTC. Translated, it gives CASSVDRDTPEQFF. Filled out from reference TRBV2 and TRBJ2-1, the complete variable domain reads EPEVTQTPSHQVTQMGQEVILRCVPISNHLYFYWYRQILGQKVEFLVSFYNNEISEKSEIFDDQFSVERPDGSNFTLKIRSTKLEDSAMYFCASSVDRDTPEQFFGPGTRLTVL.

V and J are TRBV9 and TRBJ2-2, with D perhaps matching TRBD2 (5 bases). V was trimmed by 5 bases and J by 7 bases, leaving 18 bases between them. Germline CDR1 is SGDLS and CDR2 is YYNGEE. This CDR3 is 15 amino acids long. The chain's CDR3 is CASSPSEGFFGELFF. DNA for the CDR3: TGTGCCAGCAGTCCCTCAGAGGGTTTTTTCGGGGAGCTGTTTTTT.

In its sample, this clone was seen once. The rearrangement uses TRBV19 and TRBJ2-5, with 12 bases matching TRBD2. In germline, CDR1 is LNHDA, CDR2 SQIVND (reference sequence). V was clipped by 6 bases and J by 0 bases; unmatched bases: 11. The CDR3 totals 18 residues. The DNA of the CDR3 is TGTGCCAGTAGCCAAGTTCTAGCGGGGGGGTCCAACCAAGAGACCCAGTACTTC. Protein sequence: CASSQVLAGGSNQETQYF.

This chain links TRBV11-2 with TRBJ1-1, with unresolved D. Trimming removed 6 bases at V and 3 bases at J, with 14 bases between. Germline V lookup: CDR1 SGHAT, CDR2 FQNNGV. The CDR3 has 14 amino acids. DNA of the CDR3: TGTGCCAGCAGTCACCTGGAGCGGGACACTGAAGCTTTCTTT. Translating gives CASSHLERDTEAFF.

The CDR3 sequence: CASSQDRAGAYNEQFF. DNA of the CDR3: TGCGCCAGCAGCCAAGATCGGGCGGGGGCCTACAATGAGCAGTTCTTC. This sequence joins TRBV4-1 and TRBJ2-1; 7 nucleotides agree with TRBD2. The CDR3 has 16 amino acids. Germline V gene sequence: CDR1 MGHRA, CDR2 YSYEKL. V shed 0 bases, J shed 2 bases, and the junction held 4 bases outside the gene matches.

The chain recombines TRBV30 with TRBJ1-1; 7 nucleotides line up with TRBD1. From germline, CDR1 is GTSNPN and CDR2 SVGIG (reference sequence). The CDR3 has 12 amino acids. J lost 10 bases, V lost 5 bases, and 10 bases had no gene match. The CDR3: CAWQSGTARAFF. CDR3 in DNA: TGTGCCTGGCAATCCGGGACAGCGAGAGCTTTCTTT. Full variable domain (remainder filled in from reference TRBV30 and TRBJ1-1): SQTIHQWPATLVQPVGSPLSLECTVEGTSNPNLYWYRQAAGRGLQLLFYSVGIGQISSEVPQNLSASRPQDRQFILSSKKLLLSDSGFYLCAWQSGTARAFFGQGTRLTVV.

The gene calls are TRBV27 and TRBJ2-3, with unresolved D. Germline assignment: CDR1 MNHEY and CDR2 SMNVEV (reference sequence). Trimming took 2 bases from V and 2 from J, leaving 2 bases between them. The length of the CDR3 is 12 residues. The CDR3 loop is CASSLNTDTQYF. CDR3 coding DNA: TGTGCCAGCAGTTTAAACACAGATACGCAGTATTTT.

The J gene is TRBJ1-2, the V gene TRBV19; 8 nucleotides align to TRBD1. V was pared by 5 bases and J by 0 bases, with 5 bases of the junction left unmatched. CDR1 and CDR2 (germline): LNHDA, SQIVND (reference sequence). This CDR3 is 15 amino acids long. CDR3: CASSPRQGTNYGYTF. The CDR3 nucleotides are TGTGCCAGTAGTCCTCGACAGGGGACTAACTATGGCTACACCTTC.

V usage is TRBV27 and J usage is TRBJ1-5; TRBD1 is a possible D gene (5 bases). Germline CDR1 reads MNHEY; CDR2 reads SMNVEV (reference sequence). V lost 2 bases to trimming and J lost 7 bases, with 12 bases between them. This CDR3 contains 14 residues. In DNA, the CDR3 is TGTGCCAGCAGTTTAAAAGGGGCTGGGCAGCCCCAGCATTTT. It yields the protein CASSLKGAGQPQHF.